The rows below give T cell receptor beta chains drawn from one sample of a study of blood T cell repertoires in COVID-19. Some clones are missing from TCRdb's copy, which holds only in-frame ones; the method was immunoSEQ multiplex PCR. The table lists about 200,000 clones, more than 70% of them singletons, with around 1.5% in the top ten. Sequencing was done on a sample of peripheral blood. All receptors come from a man aged 18 to 29 with active or convalescent COVID-19. Each CDR3 is given with its conserved first and last residue. The D gene is left open where the match is weak. The size entry is marked missing in some rows and otherwise reads once, few, many or a size class.

V gene	clone size	D gene	J gene	CDR3 DNA	CDR3 protein
TRBV6-1	-	-	TRBJ1-5	TGTGCCAGCAGTGAAGATCCGGGAAGTCAGCCCCAGCATTTT	CASSEDPGSQPQHF
TRBV3-1/TRBV3-2	-	-	TRBJ1-6	TGTGCCAGCAGCTCCAGGAACTCCTATAATTCACCCCTCCACTTT	CASSSRNSYNSPLHF
TRBV12-5	-	TRBD2	TRBJ2-3	TGTGCTAGTGGTCCGTGGCGACTAGCGGGGGGGGCCGACACAGATACGCAGTATTTT	CASGPWRLAGGADTDTQYF
TRBV2	-	-	TRBJ2-7	TGTGCCAGCAGTGTACAGGGAAACGAGCAGTACTTC	CASSVQGNEQYF
TRBV7-2	-	-	TRBJ2-7	TGTGCCAGCAGTTGGACGACTAGCTCCTACGAGCAGTACTTC	CASSWTTSSYEQYF
TRBV12-5	-	-	TRBJ2-1	TGTGCTAGTGGTCCCTCCCAGACAACCCCGTACAATGAGCAGTTCTTC	CASGPSQTTPYNEQFF
TRBV4-3	-	-	TRBJ2-1	TGCGCCAGCAGCCAAGATGCCATTCTAAGCTCCTACAATGAGCAGTTCTTC	CASSQDAILSSYNEQFF
TRBV5-6	-	-	TRBJ2-2	TGTGCCAGCAGCTACCATGGGGGGGCAGACACCGGGGAGCTGTTTTTT	CASSYHGGADTGELFF
TRBV3-1/TRBV3-2	-	TRBD1	TRBJ2-5	TGTGCCAGCAGCCCTTTGGACAGGGGAGGCGAGACCCAGTACTTC	CASSPLDRGGETQYF
TRBV5-1	-	-	TRBJ2-5	TGCGCCAGCAGCTTTGTGGAGACCCCAGAGACCCAGTACTTC	CASSFVETPETQYF
TRBV19	-	-	TRBJ1-1	TGTGCCAGTAGTATAGTCGACACTGAAGCTTTCTTT	CASSIVDTEAFF
TRBV4-2	few	-	TRBJ1-4	TGTGCCAGCAGCCAAGATCCTAATTCGAGGAGTTACGAAAAACTGTTTTTT	CASSQDPNSRSYEKLFF
TRBV4-2	-	TRBD2	TRBJ2-7	TGTGCCAGCAGCCAAGATGGCGCGGGGGGATACTACGAGCAGTACTTC	CASSQDGAGGYYEQYF
TRBV30	-	TRBD2	TRBJ2-1	TGTGCCTGGGTTCTAGCGGGGCCCAATGAGCAGTTCTTC	CAWVLAGPNEQFF
TRBV7-9	-	-	TRBJ2-3	TGTGCCAGCAGCCCCCGGGATACGCAGTATTTT	CASSPRDTQYF
TRBV5-6	-	-	TRBJ2-1	TGTGCCAGCAGCTCGGGGGGCAGCTATGAGCAGTTCTTC	CASSSGGSYEQFF
TRBV7-9	once	-	TRBJ2-7	TGTGCCAGCAGCTTAGTAGCCGGCCCCTACGAGCAGTACTTC	CASSLVAGPYEQYF
TRBV7-9	-	-	TRBJ1-2	TGTGCCAGCAGCGCGGGACTATTCTATGGCTACACCTTC	CASSAGLFYGYTF
TRBV30	-	-	TRBJ2-3	TGTGCCTGGAGTAGTAAGGGGACAGATACGCAGTATTTT	CAWSSKGTDTQYF
TRBV5-1	-	-	TRBJ1-3	TGCGCCAGCAGCACGGACACTGGAAACACCATATATTTT	CASSTDTGNTIYF
TRBV27	once	TRBD1	TRBJ1-3	TGTGCCAGCGGGACAGTCTCGGGAAACACCATATATTTT	CASGTVSGNTIYF
TRBV25-1	-	-	TRBJ1-3	TGTGCCAGCAGTCACAGGATGTCTGGAAACACCATATATTTT	CASSHRMSGNTIYF
TRBV7-9	-	TRBD1	TRBJ2-7	TGTGCCAGCAGCTTAAGTAAGGGGGCTATTGCTCACGAGCAGTACTTC	CASSLSKGAIAHEQYF
TRBV19	-	-	TRBJ2-7	TGTGCCAGTAGTGGGGGGACCGCTGGGGGTCCCCACGAGCAGTACTTC	CASSGGTAGGPHEQYF
TRBV2	-	-	TRBJ1-1	TGTGCCAGCAGTTTCGACACGAACACTGAAGCTTTCTTT	CASSFDTNTEAFF
TRBV7-8	-	-	TRBJ2-1	TGTGCCAGCAGCTTAGCCCGGTCCTACAATGAGCAGTTCTTC	CASSLARSYNEQFF
TRBV28	-	TRBD1	TRBJ1-4	TGTGCCACCGAAGATGAGGGGGCAGATGAAAAACTGTTTTTT	CATEDEGADEKLFF
TRBV5-1	-	-	TRBJ1-3	TGCGCCAGCAGCGAAGGACTGGCTGGAAACACCATATATTTT	CASSEGLAGNTIYF
TRBV3-1/TRBV3-2	few	TRBD1	TRBJ1-2	TGTGCCAGCAGCCACACAGGGGAGGGCTACACCTTC	CASSHTGEGYTF
TRBV29-1	-	TRBD2	TRBJ2-1	TGCAGCGTTGATAAGCTAGCGGGCGGCTCCTACAATGAGCAGTTCTTC	CSVDKLAGGSYNEQFF
TRBV11-2	-	-	TRBJ2-3	TGTGCCAGCAGCCCCGGAACGGGGGGCGTGAATACGCAGTATTTT	CASSPGTGGVNTQYF
TRBV21-1	-	-	TRBJ2-7	TGTGCCAGCAGCAAAGATCCCAGGGCGTGGTACGAGCAGTACTTC	CASSKDPRAWYEQYF
TRBV28	-	TRBD1	TRBJ2-1	TGTGCCAGCATCCCTCCGGGGGGGACAGGGGATGAGCAGTTCTTC	CASIPPGGTGDEQFF
TRBV7-2	few	-	TRBJ1-5	TGTGCCAGCAGCTTAGAAGCTGGTTTCGGTCAGCCCCAGCATTTT	CASSLEAGFGQPQHF
TRBV7-2	-	TRBD2	TRBJ2-6	TGTGCCAGCAGCTTAGTAGCGGGAGGAGCTGGGGCCAACGTCCTGACTTTC	CASSLVAGGAGANVLTF
TRBV2	-	TRBD2	TRBJ2-1	TGTGCCAGCAGTCATAGGACTAGCGGGGCGGAGGGTGAGCAGTTCTTC	CASSHRTSGAEGEQFF
TRBV30	-	TRBD2	TRBJ2-1	TGTGCCTGGAGGCTACCCGGGACTAGCGAGCAGTTCTTC	CAWRLPGTSEQFF
TRBV19	-	TRBD2	TRBJ2-5	TGTGCCAGTGGGGGGGTATCTAACGCGACCTTACAAGAGACCCAGTACTTC	CASGGVSNATLQETQYF
TRBV6-5	-	-	TRBJ2-3	TGTGCCAGCAGTTCAAGGTGGAGGGGTAGCACAGATACGCAGTATTTT	CASSSRWRGSTDTQYF
TRBV5-6	-	-	TRBJ1-2	TGTGCCAGCACGCGCGGAACTAACTATGGCTACACCTTC	CASTRGTNYGYTF